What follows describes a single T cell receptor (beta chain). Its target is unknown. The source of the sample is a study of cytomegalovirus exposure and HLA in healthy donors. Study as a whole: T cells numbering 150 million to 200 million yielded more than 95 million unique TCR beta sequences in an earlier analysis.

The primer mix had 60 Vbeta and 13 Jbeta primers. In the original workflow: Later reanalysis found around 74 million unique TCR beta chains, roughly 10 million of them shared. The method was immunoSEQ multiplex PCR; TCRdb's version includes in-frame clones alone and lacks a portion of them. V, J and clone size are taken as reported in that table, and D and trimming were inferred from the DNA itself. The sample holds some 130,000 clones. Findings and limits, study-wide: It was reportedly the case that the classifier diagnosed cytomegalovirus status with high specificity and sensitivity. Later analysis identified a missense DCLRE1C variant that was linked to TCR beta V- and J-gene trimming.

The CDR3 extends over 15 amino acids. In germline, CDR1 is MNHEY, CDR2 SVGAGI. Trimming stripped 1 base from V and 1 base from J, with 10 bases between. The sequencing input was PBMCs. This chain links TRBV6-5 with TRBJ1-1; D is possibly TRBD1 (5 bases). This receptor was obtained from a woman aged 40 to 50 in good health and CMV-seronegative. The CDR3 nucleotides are TGTGCCAGCAGTTACTTTGACACAGGGAACACTGAAGCTTTCTTT. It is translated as CASSYFDTGNTEAFF.